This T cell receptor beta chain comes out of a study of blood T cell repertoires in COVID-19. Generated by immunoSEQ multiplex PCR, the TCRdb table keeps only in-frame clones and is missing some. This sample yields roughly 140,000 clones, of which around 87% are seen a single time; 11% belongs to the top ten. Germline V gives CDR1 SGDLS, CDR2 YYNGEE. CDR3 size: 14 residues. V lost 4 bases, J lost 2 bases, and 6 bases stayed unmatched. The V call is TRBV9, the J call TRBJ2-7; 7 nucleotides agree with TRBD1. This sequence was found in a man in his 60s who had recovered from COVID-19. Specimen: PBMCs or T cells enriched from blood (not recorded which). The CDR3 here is CASSITGQPYEQYF. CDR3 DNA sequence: TGTGCCAGCAGCATTACGGGACAGCCCTACGAGCAGTACTTC. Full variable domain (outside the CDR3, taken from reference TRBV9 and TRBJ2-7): DSGVTQTPKHLITATGQRVTLRCSPRSGDLSVYWYQQSLDQGLQFLIQYYNGEERAKGNILERFSAQQFPDLHSELNLSSLELGDSALYFCASSITGQPYEQYFGPGTRLTVT.